The source of this TCR beta chain is a study of cytomegalovirus exposure and HLA in healthy donors. The PCR made use of 60 Vbeta and 13 Jbeta primers. Data came from immunoSEQ multiplex PCR; TCRdb stores just in-frame clones and leaves some out. The sample lists 200,000 to 250,000 clones, around four fifths occurring once. This CDR3 is 15 amino acids long. V lost 3 bases and J lost 1, with 12 bases in between. Per the germline V gene, CDR1 is KGHSH and CDR2 is LQKENI. This chain joins TRBV18 and TRBJ2-5, with D possibly matching TRBD2 (6 bases). The source material was PBMCs. The sequence was obtained from a male donor in good health and CMV-seronegative. The DNA of the CDR3 is TGTGCCAGCTCACCCGGGCACGGGGGCCAAGAGACCCAGTACTTC. Amino acids: CASSPGHGGQETQYF.